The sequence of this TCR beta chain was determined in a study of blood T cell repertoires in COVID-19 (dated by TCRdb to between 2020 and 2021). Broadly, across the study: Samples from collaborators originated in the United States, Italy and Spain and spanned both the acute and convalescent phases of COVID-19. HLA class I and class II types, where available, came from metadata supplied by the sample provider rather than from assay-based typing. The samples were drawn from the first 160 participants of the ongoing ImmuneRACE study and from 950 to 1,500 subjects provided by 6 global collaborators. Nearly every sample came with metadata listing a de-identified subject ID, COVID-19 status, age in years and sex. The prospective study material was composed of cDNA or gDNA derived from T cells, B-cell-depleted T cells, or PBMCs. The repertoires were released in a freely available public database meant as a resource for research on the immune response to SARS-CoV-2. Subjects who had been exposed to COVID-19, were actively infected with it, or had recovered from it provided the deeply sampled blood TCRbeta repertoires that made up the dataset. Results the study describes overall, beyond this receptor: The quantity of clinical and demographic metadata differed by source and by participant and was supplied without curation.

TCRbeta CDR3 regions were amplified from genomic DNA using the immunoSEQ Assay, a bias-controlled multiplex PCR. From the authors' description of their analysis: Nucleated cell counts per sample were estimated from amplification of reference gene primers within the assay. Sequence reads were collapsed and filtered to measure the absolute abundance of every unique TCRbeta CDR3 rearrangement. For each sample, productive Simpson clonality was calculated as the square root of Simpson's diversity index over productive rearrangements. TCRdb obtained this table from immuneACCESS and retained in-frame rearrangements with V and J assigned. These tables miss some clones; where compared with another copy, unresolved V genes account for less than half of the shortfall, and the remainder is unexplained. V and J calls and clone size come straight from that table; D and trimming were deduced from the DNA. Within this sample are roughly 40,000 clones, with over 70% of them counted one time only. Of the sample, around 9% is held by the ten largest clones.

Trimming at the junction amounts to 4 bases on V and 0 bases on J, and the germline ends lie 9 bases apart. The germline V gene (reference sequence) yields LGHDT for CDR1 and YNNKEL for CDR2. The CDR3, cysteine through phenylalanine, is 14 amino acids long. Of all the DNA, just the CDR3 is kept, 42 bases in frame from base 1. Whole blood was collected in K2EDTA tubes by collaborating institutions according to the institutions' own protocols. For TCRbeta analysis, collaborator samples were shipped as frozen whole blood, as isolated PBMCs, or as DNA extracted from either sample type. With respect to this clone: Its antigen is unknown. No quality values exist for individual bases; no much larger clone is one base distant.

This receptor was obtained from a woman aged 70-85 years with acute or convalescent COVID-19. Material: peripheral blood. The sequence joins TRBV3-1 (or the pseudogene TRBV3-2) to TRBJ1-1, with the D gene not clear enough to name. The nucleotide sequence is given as TGTGCCAGCAGCCCTCGGTCCCTGAACACTGAAGCTTTCTTT. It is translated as CASSPRSLNTEAFF.